This T cell receptor beta chain was sequenced for a study of response to subunit inactivated influenza vaccine. Overall study results and limits: Authors suggested few new T cells are recruited by each seasonal influenza vaccination.

Regarding this clonotype: Its antigen is as yet unknown.

TCRdb re-derived calls from the RT-PCR reads in MiXCR, one entry per CDR3 protein. The sample consists of under 750,000 distinct CDR3 sequences, roughly 10% of them appearing once. Per the germline V gene, CDR1 is SGHVS and CDR2 is FQNEAQ. Trimming took 5 bases from V and 1 from J, leaving 11 bases between them. This CDR3 spans 14 amino acids. V usage is TRBV7-8 and J usage is TRBJ2-5; weak D call: TRBD1 (5 bases). This clonotype was sampled from a man in his forties or fifties who received an inactivated influenza vaccine. The sample in question was PBMCs from blood, obtained on the day of vaccination. The CDR3 sequence: CASSRGRAQETQYF. Written as DNA, the CDR3 is TGTGCCAGCAGCCGAGGCAGGGCCCAAGAGACCCAGTACTTC. Filled out from reference TRBV7-8 and TRBJ2-5, the complete variable domain reads GAGVSQSPRYKVAKRGQDVALRCDPISGHVSLFWYQQALGQGPEFLTYFQNEAQLDKSGLPSDRFFAERPEGSVSTLKIQRTQQEDSAVYLCASSRGRAQETQYFGPGTRLLVL.